This TCR beta chain came from a study of vaccination and CD4 T cells after COVID-19. Study as a whole: Overlapping SARS-CoV-2, HCoV-NL63, HCoV-OC43 and HCoV-229E spike peptides stimulated the cells.

An Oncomine TCR Beta short-read assay was used to sequence the DNA from cultured CD4+ T cells. One entry per CDR3 protein results from TCRdb running MiXCR on the PCR reads. The data contain 20,000 to 25,000 distinct CDR3 sequences, around 50% of them singletons. Indicated treatment: approximately 9-day PBMC culture with coronavirus spike peptide pools or control peptides (ViraFEST assay). Before TCRs were sequenced, ViraFEST expanded antigen-specific T cells with peptide pools. The ends were cut back, 4 bases at V and 13 bases at J, with 15 bases in the middle. Germline CDR1 and CDR2: SGHNT and YENEEA. The CDR3 is 12 amino acids. As to this clonotype: The target antigen is unknown.

Study results and caveats: Median SARS-CoV-2-reactive clonotype numbers went up from roughly 21 to 40, but not significantly.

Input material: CD4+ T cells from blood, cultured in vitro. J is TRBJ2-3 and V is TRBV11-3; D is uncertain. This TCR was sampled from a human donor who had recovered from COVID-19. CDR3 residues: CASSWVGRTEYF. CDR3 DNA: TGTGCCAGCAGCTGGGTTGGCCGGACGGAGTATTTT.